The entry below describes one T cell receptor (beta chain). Its antigen is unknown. The germline V gene has CDR1 MNHEY and CDR2 SVGAGI. The length of the CDR3 is 15 residues. The V and J ends lost 1 base and 9 bases, in that order; junction bases with no gene match: 8. This entry is derived from a study of T cell responses to AZD1222 COVID-19 vaccine. Study-level findings and limits: Spike-specific TCRs gained breadth and depth after people received two AZD1222 doses. Sampling captured repertoires only after the peak T cell response.

The assay was immunoSEQ multiplex PCR, and TCRdb's table has in-frame clones only and misses some. Of about 42,000 clones listed, roughly 88% were seen once; the top ten hold 25%. The TCR was taken from an adult who received the AZD1222 COVID-19 vaccine. The starting material was peripheral blood, obtained 28 days after the second AZD1222 dose. The rearrangement links TRBV6-5 to TRBJ2-1; TRBD2 agrees at 8 bases. CDR3 sequence (DNA): TGTGCCAGCAGTTACTTCCCGGGACTAGATAGTGAGCAGTTCTTC. Protein sequence: CASSYFPGLDSEQFF.